What follows describes a single TCR beta chain. No cognate antigen has been identified for it. No per-base quality is available; no much larger clone lies one base away. Reading the label with the study, this specimen's time point is: baseline before first vaccination. Sample treatment or condition, as interpreted from the label and publication: meningococcal conjugate vaccine given as trial control. Samples from vaccinated people were obtained from the UK trials COV001 and COV002, which included a single-blind randomized controlled phase 2/3 trial of AZD1222 (ChAdOx1 nCoV-19) in healthy adults. For TCRbeta chain sequencing, PBMC samples were collected from trial participants at day 0 and at day 28 after the second dose. The data stem from a study of T cell responses to AZD1222 COVID-19 vaccine (dated by TCRdb to about 2021). In the study overall: A total of more than 230 trial participants underwent TCR sequencing, of whom about 200 had received two doses of AZD1222 and approximately 26 had received two doses of the MenACWY control vaccine. Trial participants were enrolled by age into subgroups of 18-55, 56-69 and 70-plus years, and around 150, 28 and 57 TCR-sequenced participants, respectively, were included in these subgroups.

The germline V gene (reference sequence) gives CDR1 as MNHEY and CDR2 as SMNVEV. V has 4 bases trimmed and J has 0 bases trimmed; junction bases matching no gene number 0. The CDR3 covers 15 residues, taking in both the cysteine and the phenylalanine. Of all the DNA, just the CDR3 is kept, 45 bases in frame from base 1. The CDR3 regions of human TCRbeta chains were analyzed by immunosequencing. From the authors' description of their analysis: TCRs in the repertoires were matched against a reference library of SARS-CoV-2-specific TCRs that had been generated with the MIRA antigen-specificity platform. Breadth was defined as the fraction of unique TCRs that were SARS-CoV-2-associated. Depth was defined as the fraction of total T cells that were SARS-CoV-2-associated. Using the MIRA data, every spike-specific TCR was mapped to the spike region that the TCR reacted to and assigned to either a CD4 or a CD8 class. Log10-transformed breadth and depth values were compared by one-way ANOVA with Sidak's multiple comparisons tests. Held by TCRdb, this immuneACCESS table contains in-frame sequences only and omits some clones. Under half of the omission traces to an unresolved V gene where checked; the cause of the rest is unknown. The V and J calls and clone size come from that table; D and trimming were worked out from the DNA. Here the sample has 85,000 to 90,000 clones; about 93% occur a single time. The ten most abundant clones make up 5.2% of the sample.

Study-wide conclusions, independent of this receptor: Most participants were white British and females outnumbered males, and the authors suggested that clonal diversity may have been underestimated. Nearly half of unique spike-specific TCRs reportedly recognized epitopes outside regions mutated in the B.1.351 and B.1.1.7 variants. Vaccine-associated CD4 TCRs spanned the whole spike protein, with dominant responses in regions 160-218 and 743-854. Only five to seven AZD1222 recipients were SARS-CoV-2 seropositive at baseline, limiting conclusions about previously exposed vaccinees. Because no day 14 peak-response samples were available, repertoires were characterized only after the peak T cell response. In the small 56-69-year group, the increase in depth fell short of significance, most likely because of low power. After two AZD1222 doses, spike-specific TCR breadth and depth were significantly higher than at day 0 and than in MenACWY recipients.

The source of this sequence is an adult in good health. The receptor chain draws on TRBV27 and TRBJ1-6, with 7 junctional bases fitting TRBD1. The source material was peripheral blood, sampled on day 0 of MenACWY control vaccination. DNA sequence: TGTGCCAGCAGTTACAGGGGCTCCTATAATTCACCCCTCCACTTT. Protein translation: CASSYRGSYNSPLHF.